A selection of T cell receptor beta chains follows, all from one sample in a study of T-cell reconstitution after alpha-beta-depleted transplantation in children. Using its own MiXCR run on the PCR reads, TCRdb lists one record per CDR3 protein. The table has fewer than 550,000 distinct CDR3 sequences, over 9.5% seen once; the top ten hold approximately 2%. Material: PBMCs, obtained before TCRalphabeta/CD19-depleted stem cell transplant. These TCRs come from a child aged 2-15 years with inherited bone marrow failure, due to receive a stem cell transplant. Each CDR3 is given with its conserved first and last residue.

TRBV28	TRBJ1-2	CASSTRTVWGYTF
TRBV12-3/TRBV12-4	TRBJ2-2	CASRGGRGLAANTGELFF
TRBV4-3	TRBJ1-4	CASSQGRTVTNEKLFF
TRBV5-6	TRBJ1-5	CASSLGDGNSNQPQHF
TRBV5-1	TRBJ2-1	CASSPGDRSYNEQFF
TRBV13	TRBJ2-7	CASSRQVYEQYF
TRBV3-1	TRBJ2-7	CASGTGAGYEQYF
TRBV4-3	TRBJ1-1	CASSQGPRTEAFF
TRBV29-1	TRBJ2-7	CSVDGDAYEQYF
TRBV5-1	TRBJ2-7	CASSGSWGSYEQYF
TRBV4-3	TRBJ2-3	CASSQEAARPDTQYF
TRBV4-1	TRBJ2-7	CASSQDYGRGQDEQYF
TRBV6-1	TRBJ2-7	CASSEQGPYEQYF
TRBV27	TRBJ1-2	CASRGMNYGYTF
TRBV4-3	TRBJ2-1	CASSLTDSGSYEQFF
TRBV20-1	TRBJ2-7	CSARDLLASGVSYEQYF
TRBV20-1	TRBJ2-7	CSARAPPHRGSYEQYF
TRBV2	TRBJ2-2	CASTTSDPANTGELFF
TRBV7-6	TRBJ1-1	CASSPTGGYTEAFF
TRBV7-9	TRBJ2-1	CASSPGTRAYNEQFF
TRBV10-3	TRBJ2-7	CAISELLQWEQYF
TRBV9	TRBJ1-1	CASDRGGGFTEAFF
TRBV5-5	TRBJ1-6	CASSLQSGDNSPLHF
TRBV20-1	TRBJ2-7	CSAYGGRQGGRYEQYF
TRBV28	TRBJ2-7	CASSLGLSYDQYF
TRBV24-1	TRBJ1-2	CATSDPGTGYYGYTF
TRBV4-3	TRBJ2-1	CASSQTGTLYNEQFF
TRBV28	TRBJ2-2	CASNDRDSGTGELFF
TRBV2	TRBJ2-7	CAGSRGHGYEQYF
TRBV4-1	TRBJ2-7	CASSPSDRILDEQYF
TRBV27	TRBJ1-4	CASSPTGLKLFF
TRBV13	TRBJ1-1	CASSFGQGLLMNTEAFF
TRBV15	TRBJ1-5	CATSTGGSSNQPQHF
TRBV23-1	TRBJ1-5	CASSQPRGRAYVGNQPQHF
TRBV5-5	TRBJ1-1	CASSFFGEWDTEAFF
TRBV27	TRBJ2-7	CASGGLAGVDEQYF
TRBV27	TRBJ1-2	CASLGLDRGSGYTF